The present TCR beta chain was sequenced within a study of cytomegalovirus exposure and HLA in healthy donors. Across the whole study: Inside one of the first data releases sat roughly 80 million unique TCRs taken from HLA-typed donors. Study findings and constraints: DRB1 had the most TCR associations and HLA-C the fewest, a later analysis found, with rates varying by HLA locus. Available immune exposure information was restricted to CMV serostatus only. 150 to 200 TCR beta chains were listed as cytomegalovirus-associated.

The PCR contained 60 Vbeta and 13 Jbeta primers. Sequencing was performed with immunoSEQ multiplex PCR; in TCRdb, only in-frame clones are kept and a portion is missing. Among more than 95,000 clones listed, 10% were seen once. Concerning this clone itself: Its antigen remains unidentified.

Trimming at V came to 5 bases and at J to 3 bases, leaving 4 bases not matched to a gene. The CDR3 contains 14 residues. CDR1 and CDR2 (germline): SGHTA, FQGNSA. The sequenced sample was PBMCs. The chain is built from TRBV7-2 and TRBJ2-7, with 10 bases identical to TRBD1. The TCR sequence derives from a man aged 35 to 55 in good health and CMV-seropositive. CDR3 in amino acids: CASSRDRGLYEQYF. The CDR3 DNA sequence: TGTGCCAGCAGCCGGGACAGGGGCCTCTACGAGCAGTACTTC.